This T cell receptor (beta chain) is from a study of blood T cell repertoires in COVID-19. Repertoires were generated with immunoSEQ multiplex PCR, while TCRdb's copy carries only in-frame clones and drops some. The sample has around 400,000 clones, roughly 90% seen once; the top ten hold 0.8% to 0.9%. CDR1 DFQATT and CDR2 SNEGSKA come from the germline V gene (reference sequence). This CDR3 region has 11 residues. The V and J ends lost 0 bases and 7 bases respectively, with 7 bases between them. Sequencing input: PBMCs or T cells enriched from blood (not recorded which). The receptor's source is a middle-aged woman who had been exposed to COVID-19. This chain joins TRBV20-1 and TRBJ2-7; possible D gene TRBD2, 5 bases. The CDR3 bases are TGCAGTGCTAGAGATAGGAGGGAGCAGTACTTC. Residues: CSARDRREQYF.